The 24 T cell receptor beta chains presented below share a single source sample, sequenced in a study of PD-L1 blockade in urothelial cancer. Profiled with immunoSEQ multiplex PCR; TCRdb holds only in-frame clones, not every one. The sample contains 20,000 to 30,000 clones, roughly 80% of which appear only once. Sequenced here: PBMCs, sampled around atezolizumab (anti-PD-L1) treatment. The source is a man in his 70s with urothelial cancer.

V usage is TRBV7-9 and J usage is TRBJ1-1; TRBD1 is a possible D gene (5 bases). Germline V gene sequence: CDR1 SEHNR, CDR2 FQNEAQ (reference sequence). The CDR3 is 13 residues long. Trimming removed 5 bases from V and 2 bases from J, with 9 bases in between. CDR3 protein: CASSRQGNTEAFF. The DNA for the CDR3 is TGTGCCAGCAGCCGTCAGGGAAACACTGAAGCTTTCTTT.

The chain employs TRBV21-1 and TRBJ2-3; the table's D call TRBD2 went unverified against the DNA. TRBV21-1 corresponds to a pseudogene. There are 11 residues in the CDR3. Written as DNA, the CDR3 is TGTGCTGATTACCGGGGAGATACGCAGTATTTT. It specifies CADYRGDTQYF.

V gene TRBV6-1 combines with J gene TRBJ1-1; the D is unclear. This CDR3 spans 13 amino acids. V was trimmed by 7 bases and J by 3 bases, leaving 12 bases between them. The germline V gene encodes CDR1 MNHNS and CDR2 SASEGT. CDR3 residues: CASTPLRDTEAFF. For the CDR3, the DNA is TGTGCCAGCACCCCTCTGAGGGACACTGAAGCTTTCTTT.

The chain is built from TRBV5-1 and TRBJ2-5; TRBD1 matches 9 bases. V was pared by 4 bases and J by 2 bases, with 6 bases of the junction left unmatched. Per the germline V gene, CDR1 is SGHRS and CDR2 is YFSETQ. The CDR3 is 15 residues long. The CDR3 spells CASSPGQGGQETQYF. As DNA, the CDR3 is TGCGCCAGCAGCCCGGGACAGGGTGGACAAGAGACCCAGTACTTC.

The chain's CDR3 is CASSPFGSNQPQHF. CDR3 DNA: TGTGCCAGCTCACCATTCGGTAGCAATCAGCCCCAGCATTTT. This chain links TRBV18 with TRBJ1-5, with D unresolved. V dropped 2 bases and J dropped 0 bases, with 5 bases sitting between them. From germline, CDR1 is KGHSH and CDR2 LQKENI. CDR3 size: 14 residues.

The chain couples TRBV7-9 to TRBJ1-2, with 9 bases aligning to TRBD1. Germline V CDR1 and CDR2: SEHNR, FQNEAQ (reference sequence). The V gene end was trimmed by 6 bases and the J gene end by 8 bases; junction bases not matched to a gene: 7. The CDR3 runs to 13 residues. CDR3: CASSPGTGSGYTF. Written as DNA, the CDR3 is TGTGCCAGCAGTCCCGGGACAGGGAGCGGCTACACCTTC.

This chain connects TRBV6-5 to TRBJ1-4, with D uncertain. Trimming took off 6 bases at V and 7 bases at J, with 12 bases between the two ends. Germline-derived CDR1 and CDR2 are MNHEY and SVGAGI. The CDR3 length is 13 residues. The CDR3 DNA is TGTGCCAGCAGCTCCCGTGCGGGTGAAAAACTGTTTTTT. Translation: CASSSRAGEKLFF.

V and J are TRBV10-3 and TRBJ1-5; TRBD1 agrees at 8 bases. Per germline, CDR1 ENHRY and CDR2 SYGVKD. The CDR3 loop spans 14 amino acids. J lost 2 bases, V lost 8 bases, and 5 bases had no gene match. Here the CDR3 reads CAIEQGGGNQPQHF. Here the CDR3 DNA reads TGTGCCATCGAACAGGGGGGAGGCAATCAGCCCCAGCATTTT.

The chain joins TRBV6-1 to TRBJ2-7, with D perhaps matching TRBD1 (7 bases). CDR3 length: 15 residues. CDR1 is MNHNS and CDR2 is SASEGT in the germline V gene. Trimming removed 6 bases from V and 3 bases from J, with 18 bases in between. CDR3 in amino acids: CASRREQGTSYEQYF. CDR3 sequence (DNA): TGTGCCAGCAGGCGGGAACAGGGGACGAGCTACGAGCAGTACTTC.

This clone was seen a single time. One junction end disagrees with the germline gene, perhaps due to a read error. The rearrangement joins TRBV7-7 to TRBJ2-2, with D possibly TRBD1 on 6 matching bases. This CDR3 comprises 14 residues. The germline V gene encodes CDR1 SSHAT and CDR2 FNYEAQ (reference sequence). The CDR3, as DNA: TGTGCTAGCAGCTTCACGGGACAAACCGGGGAGCTGTTTTTT. It codes for CASSFTGQTGELFF.

The chain combines TRBV19 with TRBJ2-3; 11 bases agree with TRBD1. The CDR3 sequence is 16 residues long. Looked up from germline, CDR1 is LNHDA and CDR2 is SQIVND (reference sequence). The J segment lost 1 base and the V segment lost 0 bases, leaving 0 bases of the junction unmatched. CDR3 nucleotide sequence: TGTGCCAGTAGTATAGAGGGACAGGGGGGCACAGATACGCAGTATTTT. Its protein is CASSIEGQGGTDTQYF. The entire variable domain, with the rest obtained from reference TRBV19 and TRBJ2-3, is as follows: DGGITQSPKYLFRKEGQNVTLSCEQNLNHDAMYWYRQDPGQGLRLIYYSQIVNDFQKGDIAEGYSVSREKKESFPLTVTSAQKNPTAFYLCASSIEGQGGTDTQYFGPGTRLTVL.

The V call is TRBV28, the J call TRBJ2-7; 8 bases fit TRBD1. Trimming cost V 2 bases and J 4 bases; bases outside gene matches: 10. Germline V gene data show CDR1 as MDHEN and CDR2 as SYDVKM. The CDR3 is made up of 16 amino acids. The DNA of the CDR3 is TGTGCCAGCAGTTTAGAGGCACAGGGGGTGGGATACGAGCAGTACTTC. Protein: CASSLEAQGVGYEQYF.

The chain carries TRBV6-5 and TRBJ1-2; weak D call: TRBD1 (5 bases). This CDR3 is built from 13 residues. Trimming shortened V by 9 bases and J by 8 bases, and 19 bases separated the two germline ends. The V gene's germline CDR1 is MNHEY and CDR2 SVGAGI. CDR3 coding DNA: TGTGCCAGTGGACTGAGGCAGGGAGGCGGCTACACCTTC. The encoded protein is CASGLRQGGGYTF.

The CDR3, as DNA: TGCGCCAGCAGTCAATCCTGGACAGGGGAAGTGGAGACCCAGTACTTC. Its protein is CASSQSWTGEVETQYF. The chain uses TRBV23-1 and TRBJ2-5, with TRBD1 identical over 9 bases. TRBV23-1 belongs to the ORF category, with a function that is uncertain. CDR3 length: 16 residues. The V segment lost 0 bases and the J segment 5 bases; nucleotides outside the gene matches: 7.

The gene calls are TRBV19 and TRBJ2-1, with TRBD2 matching 12 bases. Germline loops: CDR1 LNHDA, CDR2 SQIVND (reference sequence). J was trimmed by 5 bases and V by 5 bases; bases with no gene match: 4. The CDR3 is made up of 15 amino acids. CDR3 sequence: CASSPRTSGNNEQFF. The CDR3 DNA reads as TGTGCCAGTAGTCCCCGGACTAGCGGGAACAATGAGCAGTTCTTC. Full variable domain (missing parts from reference TRBV19 and TRBJ2-1): DGGITQSPKYLFRKEGQNVTLSCEQNLNHDAMYWYRQDPGQGLRLIYYSQIVNDFQKGDIAEGYSVSREKKESFPLTVTSAQKNPTAFYLCASSPRTSGNNEQFFGPGTRLTVL.

The chain employs TRBV18 and TRBJ2-3; 7 bases map to TRBD1. This CDR3 is 14 amino acids long. Germline values: CDR1 KGHSH, CDR2 LQKENI. V gave up 5 bases and J gave up 4 bases; unmatched junction bases: 6. The CDR3 here is CASSAGTAPDTQYF. DNA for the CDR3: TGTGCCAGCTCAGCCGGGACAGCCCCAGATACGCAGTATTTT.

The chain joins TRBV5-1 to TRBJ2-3; 12 bases fit TRBD2. There are 16 residues in the CDR3. V dropped 3 bases and J dropped 4; count of bases not matched to a gene: 6. CDR1 is SGHRS, CDR2 YFSETQ, per germline. The CDR3 reads CASSSGLAGLPDTQYF. CDR3 sequence (DNA): TGCGCCAGCAGCTCAGGACTAGCGGGGCTTCCAGATACGCAGTATTTT.

This rearrangement joins TRBV28 to TRBJ1-1, with D uncertain. From germline, CDR1 is MDHEN and CDR2 SYDVKM. The CDR3 has 13 residues. Trimming removed 7 bases at V and 6 bases at J, with 15 bases between. For the CDR3, the DNA is TGTGCCAGCACCCCCCTGATCCGGGCTGAAGCTTTCTTT. Protein: CASTPLIRAEAFF.

The J gene is TRBJ1-1, the V gene TRBV28; D is unclear. CDR3 length: 13 amino acids. Germline CDR1 reads MDHEN; CDR2 reads SYDVKM. The V end lost 5 bases, the J end lost 1 base, and 8 bases lay between the germline ends. The CDR3 nucleotides are TGTGCCAGCAGTCTGACGGGGAACACTGAAGCTTTCTTT. Protein: CASSLTGNTEAFF.

V is TRBV2 and J is TRBJ1-5; TRBD1 aligns across 9 bases. V lost 9 bases, J lost 7 bases, and 7 bases stayed unmatched. The CDR3 contains 13 residues. Germline CDR1 reads SNHLY; CDR2 reads FYNNEI. This CDR3 reads CARGQGGAQPQHF. The DNA for the CDR3 is TGTGCCAGGGGACAGGGCGGAGCGCAGCCCCAGCATTTT.

The chain combines TRBV27 with TRBJ2-2, with 7 bases matching TRBD1. The CDR3 length is 16 residues. With V trimmed by 6 bases and J by 1 base, 8 bases remained unmatched. CDR1 is MNHEY, CDR2 SMNVEV, per germline (reference sequence). The CDR3 sequence is CASRWGGTENTGELFF. DNA of the CDR3: TGTGCCAGCAGGTGGGGTGGGACAGAGAACACCGGGGAGCTGTTTTTT.

The chain employs TRBV10-1 and TRBJ2-7, with 12 bases aligning to TRBD2. Germline loops: CDR1 WNHNN, CDR2 SYGVQD (reference sequence). There are 14 residues in the CDR3. V shed 6 bases and J 3 bases; nucleotides not matched to a gene: 3. The CDR3 is CASSPGLAGYEQYF. CDR3 DNA sequence: TGCGCCAGCAGCCCGGGACTAGCGGGCTACGAGCAGTACTTC.

This chain uses TRBV2 with TRBJ1-5, with TRBD1 as a possible D gene (5 bases). The CDR3 is 14 amino acids. CDR1 is SNHLY, CDR2 FYNNEI, per germline. Trimming shortened V by 7 bases and J by 2 bases, and 12 bases separated the two germline ends. CDR3: CASTSSRGNQPQHF. The CDR3 nucleotides are TGTGCCAGCACAAGCAGCAGGGGCAATCAGCCCCAGCATTTT.

The chain carries TRBV25-1 and TRBJ2-7, with D maybe TRBD2 (5 bases). Per the germline V gene, CDR1 is MGHDK and CDR2 is SYGVNS. The V and J ends lost 2 bases and 12 bases respectively, with 14 bases between them. The CDR3 loop spans 12 amino acids. CDR3 coding DNA: TGTGCCAGCAGTGAAGTTGGCGGACGGGGGTACTTC. Protein product: CASSEVGGRGYF.